The source of this T cell receptor beta chain is a study of post-analysis software for immune sequencing data. The CDR3 runs 13 residues. Germline V gene sequence: CDR1 SGHRS, CDR2 YFSETQ. The V gene end was trimmed by 4 bases and the J gene end by 8 bases; junction bases not matched to a gene: 6. A remark on this clonotype: Its antigen is as yet unknown.

The study, taken as a whole, reports: Patients used a few TRBV segments, including TRBV5-6, TRBV5-1 and TRBV20-1, more often than controls. Normalized Chao1 diversity was significantly reduced in patients versus controls.

Prepared TCR beta cDNA libraries contained unique molecular identifiers. TCRdb re-analysed the PCR reads in MiXCR, keeping a single row per CDR3 protein. The sample shows approximately 570,000 distinct CDR3 sequences, around 40% of them seen only once. Input material: blood. The sequence was obtained from a girl aged 10-17 years with multiple sclerosis. The rearrangement uses TRBV5-1 and TRBJ2-1; 7 bases agree with TRBD2. The DNA for the CDR3 is TGCGCCAGCAGCGGGAGGGCCGGGGATGAGCAGTTCTTC. Its translation: CASSGRAGDEQFF.